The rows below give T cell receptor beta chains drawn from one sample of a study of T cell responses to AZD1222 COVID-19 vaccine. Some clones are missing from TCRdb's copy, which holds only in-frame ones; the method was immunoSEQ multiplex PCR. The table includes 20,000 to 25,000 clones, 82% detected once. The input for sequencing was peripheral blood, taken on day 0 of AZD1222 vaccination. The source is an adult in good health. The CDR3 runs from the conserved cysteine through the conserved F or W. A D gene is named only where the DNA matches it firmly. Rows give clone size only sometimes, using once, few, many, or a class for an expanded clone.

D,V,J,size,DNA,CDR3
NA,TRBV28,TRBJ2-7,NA,TGTGCCAGCAGGACTCAGAAAGCCTACGAGCAGTACTTC,CASRTQKAYEQYF
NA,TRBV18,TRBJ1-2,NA,TGTGCCAGCTCACCTACTGGCGGGAGATATGGCTACACCTTC,CASSPTGGRYGYTF
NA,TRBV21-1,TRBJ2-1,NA,TGTGCCAGCAGCAAAGGGGGCGGGAGTACCTACAATGAGCAGTTCTTC,CASSKGGGSTYNEQFF
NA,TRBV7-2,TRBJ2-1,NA,TGTGCCAGCAGCCGTGAGCGCGGTGAGCAGTTCTTC,CASSRERGEQFF
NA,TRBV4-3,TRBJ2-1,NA,TGCGCCAGCAGCCACGGGAGTATCGATTACAATGAGCAGTTCTTC,CASSHGSIDYNEQFF
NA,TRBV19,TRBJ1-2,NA,TGTGCCAGTAGTGCCGGGACGTTCTATGGCTACACCTTC,CASSAGTFYGYTF
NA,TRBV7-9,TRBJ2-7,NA,TGTGCCAGCAGCTTAGCAGGGCTCTCCTACGAGCAGTACTTC,CASSLAGLSYEQYF
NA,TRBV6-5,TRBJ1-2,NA,TGTGCCAGCAGCCCAACAGGCTTAGGTGACTATGGCTACACCTTC,CASSPTGLGDYGYTF
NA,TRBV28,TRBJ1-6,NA,TGTGCCAGCACCATAGAACAGACTTCACCCCTCCACTTT,CASTIEQTSPLHF
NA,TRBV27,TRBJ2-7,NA,TGTGCCTCGAGGGGCATGTCCTACGAGCAGTACTTC,CASRGMSYEQYF
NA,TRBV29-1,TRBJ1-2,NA,TGCAGCGTTGACGAGGGTTATGGCTACACCTTC,CSVDEGYGYTF
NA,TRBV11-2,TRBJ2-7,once,TGTGCCAGCAGCTTAGATACCCGGTTGTCCTACGAGCAGTACTTC,CASSLDTRLSYEQYF
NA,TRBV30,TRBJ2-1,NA,TGTGCCTGGAGCGCAGACAGTTATGACCCCCACAATGAGCAGTTCTTC,CAWSADSYDPHNEQFF
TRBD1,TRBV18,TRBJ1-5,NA,TGTGCCAGCTCACCACAGGCAGGGGGCCACAATCAGCCCCAGCATTTT,CASSPQAGGHNQPQHF
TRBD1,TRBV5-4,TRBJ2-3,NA,TGTGCCAGCAGCTTGGCTAGGGGGCCAGGGGGCACAGATACGCAGTATTTT,CASSLARGPGGTDTQYF
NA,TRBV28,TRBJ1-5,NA,TGTGCCAGCAATCCTAGCAATCAGCCCCAGCATTTT,CASNPSNQPQHF
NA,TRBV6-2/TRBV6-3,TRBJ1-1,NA,TGTGCCAGCAGTTATCTGGCGAACACTGAAGCTTTCTTT,CASSYLANTEAFF
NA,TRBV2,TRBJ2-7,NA,TGTGCCAGCAATGTTAGACAGTCCTACGAGCAGTACTTC,CASNVRQSYEQYF
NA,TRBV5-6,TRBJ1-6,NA,TGTGCCAGCAGCTTGAACGGAGGAGGAAATTCACCCCTCCACTTT,CASSLNGGGNSPLHF
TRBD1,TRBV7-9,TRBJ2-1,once,TGTGCCAGCAGCTTTTCGACAGGGGTGGACAATGAGCAGTTCTTC,CASSFSTGVDNEQFF
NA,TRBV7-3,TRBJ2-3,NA,TGTGCCAGCAGCTCAAGAGCATCTGATACGCAGTATTTT,CASSSRASDTQYF
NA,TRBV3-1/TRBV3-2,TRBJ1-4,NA,TGTGCCAGCAGCCTTGGGGAGAATGAAAAACTGTTTTTT,CASSLGENEKLFF
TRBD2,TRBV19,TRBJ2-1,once,TGTGCCAGTAGTGGGGTAGCGGGGTGGAATGAGCAGTTCTTC,CASSGVAGWNEQFF
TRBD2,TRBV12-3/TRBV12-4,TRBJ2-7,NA,TGTGCCAGCGGGAGGGCCCTGGGGGAGCAGTACTTC,CASGRALGEQYF
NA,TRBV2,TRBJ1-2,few,TGTGCCAGCAGTGAATATGCAGGGGACTATGGCTACACCTTC,CASSEYAGDYGYTF
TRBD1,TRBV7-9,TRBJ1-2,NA,TGTGCCAGCAGCTTTGACAGGGACTATGGCTACACCTTC,CASSFDRDYGYTF
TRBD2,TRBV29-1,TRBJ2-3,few,TGCAGCGTTGAATGGCGGGAGGGTCCCAATGATTTT,CSVEWREGPNDF
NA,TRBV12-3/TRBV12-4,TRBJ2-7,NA,TGTGCCAGCAGTTCGACAGCAAACGAGCAGTACTTC,CASSSTANEQYF
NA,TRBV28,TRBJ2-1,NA,TGTGCCAGCAGCCGGCAGTACAATGAGCAGTTCTTC,CASSRQYNEQFF
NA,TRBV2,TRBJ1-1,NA,TGTGCCAGCAGTCGGGGGGGTCACACTGAAGCTTTCTTT,CASSRGGHTEAFF
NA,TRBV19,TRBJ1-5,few,TGTGCCAGTAGTATAGATGACTATAGCAATCAGCCCCAGCATTTT,CASSIDDYSNQPQHF
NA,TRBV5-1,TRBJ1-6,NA,TGCGCCAGCAGCTTGGAGACGGCTGCCCCCCTCCACTTT,CASSLETAAPLHF
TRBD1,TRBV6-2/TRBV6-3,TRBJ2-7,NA,TGTGCCAGCAGTCCACAGGGGTTGAGGATCGAGCAGTACTTC,CASSPQGLRIEQYF
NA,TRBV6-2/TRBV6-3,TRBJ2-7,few,TGTGCCAGCAGCGCAAGATCCTACGAGCAGTACTTC,CASSARSYEQYF
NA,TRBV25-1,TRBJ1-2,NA,TGTGCCAGCAGTCCATCGGGACGGATTAACTATGGCTACACCTTC,CASSPSGRINYGYTF
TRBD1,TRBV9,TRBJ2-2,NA,TGTGCCAGCAGCCTTAAGGCCGGGACAGCAATTAACACCGGGGAGCTGTTTTTT,CASSLKAGTAINTGELFF
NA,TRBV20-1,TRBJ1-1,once,TGCAGTGCCCCGACTGTGTGGGTGGCTTTCTTT,CSAPTVWVAFF
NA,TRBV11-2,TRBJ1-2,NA,TGTGCCAGCAGCTTAGGGCAGCTTGATGGCTACACCTTC,CASSLGQLDGYTF
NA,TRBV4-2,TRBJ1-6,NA,TGTGCCAGCAGCCTTATCCCGGGTGGGTCCAGCCTCTATAATTCACCCCTCCACTTT,CASSLIPGGSSLYNSPLHF
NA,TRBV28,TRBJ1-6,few,TGTGCCAGCAGTGGGGGACAAAGGACCTATAATTCACCCCTCCACTTT,CASSGGQRTYNSPLHF
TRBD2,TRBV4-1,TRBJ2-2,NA,TGCGCCAGCAGCCCGACTAGCGGACGGAACACCGGGGAGCTGTTTTTT,CASSPTSGRNTGELFF
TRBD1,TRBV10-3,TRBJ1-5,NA,TGTGCCCTTGTACATTGGACAGGGGAAGGCAATCAGCCCCAGCATTTT,CALVHWTGEGNQPQHF
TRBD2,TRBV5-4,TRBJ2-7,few,TGTGCCAGCACCCAGACTAGCGGAGGACCCTACGAGCAGTACTTC,CASTQTSGGPYEQYF
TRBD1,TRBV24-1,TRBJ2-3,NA,TGTGCCACCAGTGATCCTGCGACAGGGCGCACAGATACGCAGTATTTT,CATSDPATGRTDTQYF
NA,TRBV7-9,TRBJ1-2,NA,TGTGCCAGCAGCCATGGCGGCAGGATAATTGGGGGTACGGGCTACACCTTC,CASSHGGRIIGGTGYTF
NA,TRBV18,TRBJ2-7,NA,TGTGCCAGCTCACGTGTACCGGAGCCGGGGGAGCAGTACTTC,CASSRVPEPGEQYF
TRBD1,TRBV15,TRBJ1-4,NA,TGTGCCACCAGCAGACTCAGGGGGTCGACGAATGAAAAACTGTTTTTT,CATSRLRGSTNEKLFF
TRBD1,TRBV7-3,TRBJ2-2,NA,TGTGCCAGCAGCTTTTTCCAAATGACAGGGCCCGGGAACACCGGGGAGCTGTTTTTT,CASSFFQMTGPGNTGELFF
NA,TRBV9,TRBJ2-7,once,TGTGCCAGCAGCGTAGGGCTGTCTGGCTACGAGCAGTACTTC,CASSVGLSGYEQYF
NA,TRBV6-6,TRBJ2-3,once,TGTGCCAGCATTACAGATACGCAGTATTTT,CASITDTQYF
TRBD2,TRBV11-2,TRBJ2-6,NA,TGTGCCAGCACCAATAGCGGGGGGGTCTCTGGGGCCAACGTCCTGACTTTC,CASTNSGGVSGANVLTF
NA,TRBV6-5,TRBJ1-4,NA,TGTGCCACTACCTGGGGGGATCCAACTAATGAAAAACTGTTTTTT,CATTWGDPTNEKLFF
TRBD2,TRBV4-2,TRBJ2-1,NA,TGTGCCAGCAGCCAAGCCACACCGCTAGCGGCCGAATACAATGAGCAGTTCTTC,CASSQATPLAAEYNEQFF
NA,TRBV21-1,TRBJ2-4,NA,TGTGCCAGCAGCAACAGCCGTAGGGCCAAAAACATTCAGTACTTC,CASSNSRRAKNIQYF
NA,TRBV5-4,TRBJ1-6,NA,TGTGCCAGCACCCGTGTGGGGCTTATTAATTCACCCCTCCACTTT,CASTRVGLINSPLHF
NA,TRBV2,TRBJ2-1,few,TGTGCCAGCTCTTCACATGGAGGCAATGAGCAGTTCTTC,CASSSHGGNEQFF
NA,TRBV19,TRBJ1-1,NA,TGTGCCAGTAGTATTTCCGTCAGGCGGCTGAACACTGAAGCTTTCTTT,CASSISVRRLNTEAFF